The 15 T cell receptor beta chains listed next were all sequenced from one sample in a study of shared clonotypes between healthy human individuals. The table came from immunoSEQ multiplex PCR; TCRdb's copy has only in-frame clones and leaves some out. This table has about 1.1 million clones, around 78% appearing once. Sequences were obtained from memory CD4+ T cells from PBMCs. Subset given: CD45RA-negative fraction. These receptors were collected from a man younger than 35 in good health. Some clones in this sample may be carry-over from other donors' samples.

V gene TRBV5-1 combines with J gene TRBJ1-1; the D is unclear. CDR3 length: 15 residues. CDR1 and CDR2 (germline): SGHRS, YFSETQ. V gave up 0 bases and J gave up 1 base, with 10 bases separating them. The CDR3 sequence is CASSLVGPTNTEAFF. The DNA for the CDR3 is TGCGCCAGCAGCTTGGTTGGTCCAACGAACACTGAAGCTTTCTTT.

On this clone itself: Other DNA sequences from this sample encode an identical CDR3 as well. The V and J genes are TRBV7-6 and TRBJ1-1; D possibly corresponds to TRBD1 (6 bases). Trimming took off 0 bases at V and 4 bases at J, with 6 bases between the two ends. Germline V gene data show CDR1 as SGHVS and CDR2 as FNYEAQ. The CDR3 is 13 residues long. Written as DNA, the CDR3 is TGTGCCAGCAGCTTAGCCAGGGGCACTGAAGCTTTCTTT. Residues: CASSLARGTEAFF.

This clone was recorded only once. V and J are TRBV30 and TRBJ1-1; the D is unclear. The CDR3 sequence is 15 residues long. In germline, CDR1 is GTSNPN, CDR2 SVGIG (reference sequence). V lost 3 bases and J 0 bases, leaving 14 bases between the germline ends. The CDR3 DNA reads TGTGCCTGGAGCCTTGGCTTCCCTTTGAACACTGAAGCTTTCTTT. Its translation is CAWSLGFPLNTEAFF.

This chain links TRBV20-1 with TRBJ2-7; D may match TRBD1 or TRBD2 (5 bases each). Trimming pared 5 bases from V and 8 bases from J, leaving 13 bases between. This CDR3 spans 11 amino acids. Per germline, CDR1 DFQATT and CDR2 SNEGSKA (reference sequence). The chain's CDR3 is CSAANPGQQYF. CDR3 in DNA: TGCAGTGCTGCAAATCCGGGACAGCAGTACTTC.

The chain joins TRBV19 to TRBJ2-1; 9 nucleotides match TRBD2. CDR1 is LNHDA and CDR2 is SQIVND in the germline V gene (reference sequence). V was pared by 7 bases and J by 9 bases, with 10 bases of the junction left unmatched. The length of the CDR3 is 14 residues. DNA for the CDR3: TGTGCCAGTAAATCCTACCTAGCGGGAAGTGAGCAGTTCTTC. Protein product: CASKSYLAGSEQFF.

This clone is a singleton in its sample. CDR3 region: CASSQLQDPAYEQFF. CDR3 sequence (DNA): TGCGCCAGCAGCCAATTACAGGACCCGGCGTACGAGCAGTTCTTC. This sequence joins TRBV4-1 and TRBJ2-1; D possibly corresponds to TRBD1 (5 bases). V lost 2 bases and J 10 bases, leaving 18 bases between the germline ends. Per the germline V gene, CDR1 is MGHRA and CDR2 is YSYEKL. This CDR3 comprises 15 residues.

The CDR3 DNA sequence: TGTGCCAGCAGCCTACAGGGAGGTGGTGAAAAACTGTTTTTT. Translating it yields CASSLQGGGEKLFF. This rearrangement joins TRBV6-6 to TRBJ1-4; maybe TRBD1 (6 bases). CDR1 is MNHNY, CDR2 SVGAGI, per germline (reference sequence). The CDR3 totals 14 residues. Trimming removed 6 bases from V and 7 bases from J, with 15 bases in between.

The chain recombines TRBV4-1 with TRBJ2-3; D perhaps matches TRBD2 (6 bases). Germline CDR1 MGHRA, CDR2 YSYEKL. V was trimmed by 2 bases and J by 1 base, leaving 7 bases between them. This CDR3 has 14 amino acids. CDR3 protein: CASSQPSGTDTQYF. CDR3 DNA sequence: TGCGCCAGCAGCCAACCTAGCGGCACAGATACGCAGTATTTT.

CDR3 in DNA: TGTGCCAGCAGCCTCGGGGCTCGACTGGGGCTGTTTTTT. As protein: CASSLGARLGLFF. The chain employs TRBV14 and TRBJ2-2; the D gene could be TRBD1 or TRBD2 (5 bases each). Germline V gene sequence: CDR1 SGHDN, CDR2 FVKESK. V was pared by 4 bases and J by 13 bases, with 16 bases between. The CDR3 is made up of 13 amino acids.

CDR3 protein: CASSGDSVETQYF. The CDR3 DNA is TGTGCCAGCAGTGGTGACTCGGTGGAGACCCAGTACTTC. The rearrangement joins TRBV2 to TRBJ2-5; D is unresolved. CDR1 and CDR2 (germline): SNHLY, FYNNEI. Trimming pared 4 bases from V and 5 bases from J, leaving 11 bases between. The CDR3 runs 13 residues.

CDR3 loop: CASSPQQETQYF. CDR3 in DNA: TGTGCCAGCAGCCCCCAGCAAGAGACCCAGTACTTC. V usage is TRBV14 and J usage is TRBJ2-5, with D hard to call. Trimming pared 4 bases from V and 2 bases from J, leaving 5 bases between. Looked up from germline, CDR1 is SGHDN and CDR2 is FVKESK. This CDR3 has 12 residues.

The rearrangement uses TRBV5-6 and TRBJ2-7, with D possibly matching TRBD2 (6 bases). V lost 5 bases and J 2 bases, leaving 14 bases between the germline ends. Germline V gives CDR1 SGHDT, CDR2 YYEEEE. The CDR3 contains 14 residues. The CDR3 DNA sequence: TGTGCCAGCAGTCTGCGGGGTGGGACCTACGAGCAGTACTTC. The encoded protein is CASSLRGGTYEQYF.

The V and J genes are TRBV7-9 and TRBJ2-1, with D hard to call. V shed 3 bases and J shed 2 bases, with 11 bases lying between them. Per the germline V gene, CDR1 is SEHNR and CDR2 is FQNEAQ (reference sequence). The length of the CDR3 is 15 residues. This chain's CDR3 is CASSFLDLAYNEQFF. The CDR3 DNA reads as TGTGCCAGCAGCTTCCTGGACCTAGCCTACAATGAGCAGTTCTTC.

This chain connects TRBV28 to TRBJ2-7; TRBD2 aligns across 11 bases. The V gene's germline CDR1 is MDHEN and CDR2 SYDVKM. V shed 2 bases and J 0 bases; nucleotides not matched to a gene: 3. The length of the CDR3 is 16 residues. The CDR3 DNA sequence: TGTGCCAGCAGTTTAGGGACTAGCGGCTTCTCCTACGAGCAGTACTTC. Its translation is CASSLGTSGFSYEQYF.

This clone has only a few counts. The rearrangement joins TRBV7-9 to TRBJ1-5; maybe TRBD1 (5 bases). V was shortened by 1 base and J by 5 bases, with 9 bases between the two germline ends. The germline gives CDR1 SEHNR, CDR2 FQNEAQ (reference sequence). CDR3 length equals 14 residues. The CDR3 bases are TGTGCCAGCAGCTTAGGGGGGTTCGATCAGCCCCAGCATTTT. It is translated as CASSLGGFDQPQHF. Full variable domain (rest looked up from reference TRBV7-9 and TRBJ1-5): DTGVSQNPRHKITKRGQNVTFRCDPISEHNRLYWYRQTLGQGPEFLTYFQNEAQLEKSRLLSDRFSAERPKGSFSTLEIQRTEQGDSAMYLCASSLGGFDQPQHFGDGTRLSIL.